The T cell receptor (beta chain) under discussion was sequenced for a study of OX40 agonist ivuxolimab in advanced cancers. The overall study: Patients' therapy was ivuxolimab, an antibody that acts as an agonist of OX40 (CD134). Participants, about 83% male, averaged roughly 60 years of age, ranging from roughly 20 to 79.

The CDR3 extends over 15 amino acids. CDR1 and CDR2 (germline): SGDLS, YYNGEE. V gave up 1 base and J gave up 14 bases; unmatched junction bases: 13. This clone has only one observation. What it binds is not known. Method: immunoSEQ multiplex PCR; TCRdb's copy keeps in-frame clones and lacks some. The sample has 40,000 to 55,000 clones, about 87% seen once. Study-level findings and limits: Among the lowest levels of clonal expansion were found in partial responders at 0.1-3.0 mg/kg.

J is TRBJ2-1 and V is TRBV9, with TRBD2 matching over 9 bases. This receptor was obtained from an adult with an advanced solid tumor such as melanoma, head and neck, liver or kidney cancer. Sample: CD4+ or CD8+ T cells sorted from blood, taken in a trial of the OX40 agonist ivuxolimab. The CDR3 DNA sequence: TGTGCCAGCAGCGTACAACACGGGATAGCGGGAGTAAAGTTCTTC. Protein product: CASSVQHGIAGVKFF.